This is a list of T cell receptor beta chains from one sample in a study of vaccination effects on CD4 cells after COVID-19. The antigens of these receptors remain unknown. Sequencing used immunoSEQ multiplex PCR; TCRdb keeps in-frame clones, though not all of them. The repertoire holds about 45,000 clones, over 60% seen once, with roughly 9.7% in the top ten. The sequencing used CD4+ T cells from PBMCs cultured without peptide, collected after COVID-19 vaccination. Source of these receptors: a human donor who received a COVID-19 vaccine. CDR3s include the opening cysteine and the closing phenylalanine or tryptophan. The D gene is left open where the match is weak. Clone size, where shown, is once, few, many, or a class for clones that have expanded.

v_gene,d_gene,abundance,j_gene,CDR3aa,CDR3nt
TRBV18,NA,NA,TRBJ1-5,CASSPQGSNQPQHF,TGTGCCAGCTCACCACAGGGTAGCAATCAGCCCCAGCATTTT
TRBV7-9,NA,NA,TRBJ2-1,CASSFGGLVVEQFF,TGTGCCAGCAGCTTCGGGGGCTTGGTGGTTGAGCAGTTCTTC
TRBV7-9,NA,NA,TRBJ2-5,CASSLALFDQETQYF,TGTGCCAGCAGCTTAGCGCTTTTCGACCAAGAGACCCAGTACTTC
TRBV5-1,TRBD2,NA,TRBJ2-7,CASSPGTSGLSYEQYF,TGCGCCAGCAGTCCCGGGACTAGCGGATTATCCTACGAGCAGTACTTC
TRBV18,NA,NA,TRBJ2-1,CASSLSGRRNEQFF,TGTGCCAGCTCACTGTCGGGCCGGAGGAATGAGCAGTTCTTC
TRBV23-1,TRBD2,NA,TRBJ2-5,CASAGGREGQETQYF,TGCGCCAGCGCTGGCGGGAGGGAGGGCCAAGAGACCCAGTACTTC
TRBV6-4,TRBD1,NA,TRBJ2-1,CASSAGQGAYNEQFF,TGTGCCAGCAGTGCGGGACAGGGGGCCTACAATGAGCAGTTCTTC
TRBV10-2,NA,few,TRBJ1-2,CASSGIGRGYGYTF,TGCGCCAGCAGTGGTATCGGACGGGGGTATGGCTACACCTTC
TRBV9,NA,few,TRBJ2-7,CASSPSTQGGYEQYF,TGTGCCAGCAGCCCGTCCACACAGGGCGGCTACGAGCAGTACTTC
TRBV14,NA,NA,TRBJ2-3,CASRIRQGQGLQYF,TGTGCCAGCAGGATTCGGCAGGGGCAAGGGTTGCAGTATTTT